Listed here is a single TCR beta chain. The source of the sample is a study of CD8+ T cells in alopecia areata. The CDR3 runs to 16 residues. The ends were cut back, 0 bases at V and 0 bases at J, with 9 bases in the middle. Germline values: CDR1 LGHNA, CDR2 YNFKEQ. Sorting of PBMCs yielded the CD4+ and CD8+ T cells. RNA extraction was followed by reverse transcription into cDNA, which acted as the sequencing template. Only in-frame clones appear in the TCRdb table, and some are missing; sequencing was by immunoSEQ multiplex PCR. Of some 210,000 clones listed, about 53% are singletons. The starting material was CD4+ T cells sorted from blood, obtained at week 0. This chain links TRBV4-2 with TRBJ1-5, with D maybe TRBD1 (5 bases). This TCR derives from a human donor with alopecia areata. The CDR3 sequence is CASSQDLGGSNQPQHF. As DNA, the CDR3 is TGTGCCAGCAGCCAAGATCTTGGGGGTAGCAATCAGCCCCAGCATTTT.